Given below is one T cell receptor (beta chain) in context. This clone was seen a handful of times. Its antigen is still unknown. No base qualities exist here, and no much larger clone lies one base off it. The collaborating institutions used their own protocols to collect whole blood in K2EDTA tubes. For TCRbeta analysis, collaborators shipped samples in one of three forms: frozen whole blood, isolated PBMCs, or DNA extracted from either of those sample types. The immunoSEQ Assay, a bias-controlled multiplex PCR, was used to amplify TCRbeta CDR3 regions from genomic DNA. As for the authors' bioinformatics: The number of nucleated cells in each sample was estimated from the amplification of reference gene primers within the assay. Sequence reads were collapsed and filtered to measure the absolute abundance of every unique TCRbeta CDR3 rearrangement. For each sample, productive Simpson clonality was calculated by taking the square root of Simpson's diversity index across productive rearrangements. TCRdb provides this immuneACCESS table in a form limited to in-frame rearrangements. Some clones are lacking; in checked studies, under half of them reflect an unresolved V gene, and why the rest are absent is not known. D and trimming come from the DNA, and the V and J calls and clone size come from that table. The sample table records over 300,000 clones; about 90% of these occur just once. Together, the top ten hold around 7% of the sample.

This sample is drawn from a study of blood T cell repertoires in COVID-19 (dated by TCRdb to 2020 to 2021). About the investigation overall: Collaborator samples came from the United States, Italy and Spain and covered acute and convalescent phases of COVID-19. The repertoires were released in a freely available public database meant as a resource for research on the immune response to SARS-CoV-2. Where available, HLA class I and class II types were obtained from metadata supplied by the sample provider rather than from assay-based typing. The sample metadata nearly always contained a de-identified subject ID, COVID-19 status, age in years and sex. Deeply sampled blood TCRbeta repertoires from subjects exposed to, actively infected with, or recovered from COVID-19 were included in the dataset. Samples came from the ongoing ImmuneRACE study (first 160 participants) plus 1,254 subjects from 6 global collaborators. The material from the prospective study consisted of cDNA or gDNA derived from T cells, B-cell-depleted T cells, or PBMCs.

From cysteine to phenylalanine, the CDR3 is 17 amino acids long. Only the CDR3 part of the read is kept: 51 bases, read in frame from the first base. Trimming removed 4 bases from V and 0 bases from J; the gene matches leave 8 bases unexplained. The germline V gene gives CDR1 as ENHRY and CDR2 as SYGVKD. Broad study findings and their caveats: The amount of clinical and demographic metadata varied by source and participant and was provided uncurated.

Here the chain combines TRBV10-3 and TRBJ1-2; TRBD1 agrees with 10 junctional bases. Input material: peripheral blood. This TCR derives from a young man with active or convalescent COVID-19. The DNA sequence is given as TGTGCCATCAGTGGTTTTGGACAGGGGGGCGCTAACTATGGCTACACCTTC. It is translated as CAISGFGQGGANYGYTF.